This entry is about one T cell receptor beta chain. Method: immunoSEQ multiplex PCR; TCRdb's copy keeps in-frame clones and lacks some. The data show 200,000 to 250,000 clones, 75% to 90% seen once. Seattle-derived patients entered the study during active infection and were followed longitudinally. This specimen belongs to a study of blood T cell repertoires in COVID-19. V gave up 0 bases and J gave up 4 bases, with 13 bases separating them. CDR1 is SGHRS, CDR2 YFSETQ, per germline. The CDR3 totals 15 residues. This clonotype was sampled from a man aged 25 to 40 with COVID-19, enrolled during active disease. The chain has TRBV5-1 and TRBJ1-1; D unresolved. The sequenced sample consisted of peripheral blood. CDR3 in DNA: TGCGCCAGCAGCTTGGTTGAGGGAAGCGGCACTGAAGCTTTCTTT. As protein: CASSLVEGSGTEAFF.